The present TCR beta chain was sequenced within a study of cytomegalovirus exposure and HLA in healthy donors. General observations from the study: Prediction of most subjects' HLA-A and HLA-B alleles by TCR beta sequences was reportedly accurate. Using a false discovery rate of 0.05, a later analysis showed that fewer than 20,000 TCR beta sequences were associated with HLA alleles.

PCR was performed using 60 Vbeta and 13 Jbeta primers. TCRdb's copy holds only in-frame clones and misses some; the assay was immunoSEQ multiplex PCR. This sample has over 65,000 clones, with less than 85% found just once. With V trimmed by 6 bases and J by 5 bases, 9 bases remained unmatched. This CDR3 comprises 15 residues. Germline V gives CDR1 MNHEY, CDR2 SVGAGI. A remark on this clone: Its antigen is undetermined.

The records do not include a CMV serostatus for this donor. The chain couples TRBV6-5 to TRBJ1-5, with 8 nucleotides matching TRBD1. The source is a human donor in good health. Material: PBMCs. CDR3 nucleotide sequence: TGTGCCAGCAGCTACCGATACAGGGGGGATCAGCCCCAGCATTTT. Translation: CASSYRYRGDQPQHF.